Following are 10 T cell receptor beta chains from one sample sequenced in a study of immune evolution from preneoplasia to lung adenocarcinoma (dated by TCRdb to 2020 to 2023). Receptor amplification or capture employed the immunoSEQ multiplex PCR assay. The source is immuneACCESS, and TCRdb retained only in-frame sequences with V and J called. Part of the clones is not carried over; for the studies checked, unresolved V genes explain less than half of this, and the remainder is unexplained. The sample has around 9,100 clones on record, approximately 85% of them singletons. The top ten clonotypes cover roughly 6.2% of the sample. The specimen was FFPE minimally invasive lung adenocarcinoma tissue. Per the publication, the cell subset or site label means: micro-invasive lung adenocarcinoma (MIA). Receptor source: a person aged 65 to 85 with lung adenocarcinoma.

The chain links TRBV6-4 to TRBJ2-1, with 7 bases aligning to TRBD1. The CDR3 spans 16 residues. Germline CDR1 MRHNA, CDR2 SNTAGT. V shed 4 bases, J shed 0 bases, and the junction held 6 bases outside the gene matches. The CDR3 DNA sequence: TGTGCCAGCAGTGGCCGACAGGGAACCTCCTACAATGAGCAGTTCTTC. This gives the protein CASSGRQGTSYNEQFF.

The gene calls are TRBV28 and TRBJ1-6, with D uncertain. This CDR3 has 17 amino acids. The V and J ends lost 3 bases and 0 bases respectively, with 12 bases between them. Germline CDR1 is MDHEN and CDR2 is SYDVKM. In nucleotides, the CDR3 is TGTGCCAGCAGTTTTATTAAAGCGAGCTCCTATAATTCACCCCTCCACTTT. This gives the protein CASSFIKASSYNSPLHF.

This clone was observed a few times. The chain couples TRBV5-4 to TRBJ2-2; TRBD2 matches 9 bases. CDR3 length: 16 amino acids. Germline-derived CDR1 and CDR2 are SGHNT and YYREEE (reference sequence). After removal of 4 bases from V and 6 bases from J, the junction contained 10 bases not matched to a gene. This CDR3 is CASSPIGGGASGELFF. The CDR3 bases are TGTGCCAGCAGCCCAATAGGCGGGGGGGCCTCCGGGGAGCTGTTTTTT.

This sequence joins TRBV5-6 and TRBJ1-5; D possibly corresponds to TRBD1 (5 bases). Germline values: CDR1 SGHDT, CDR2 YYEEEE. V lost 0 bases, J lost 6 bases, and 13 bases lay in between. The CDR3 totals 15 residues. The CDR3 here is CASSLGEGRTQPQHF. CDR3 coding DNA: TGTGCCAGCAGCTTGGGGGAGGGACGAACTCAGCCCCAGCATTTT.

This chain joins TRBV18 and TRBJ2-2; D is possibly TRBD1 (7 bases). From germline, CDR1 is KGHSH and CDR2 LQKENI. The CDR3 spans 16 residues. Trimming shortened V by 4 bases and J by 0 bases, and 12 bases separated the two germline ends. CDR3 DNA: TGTGCCAGCTCACTTTCAGGGGGGACGAACACCGGGGAGCTGTTTTTT. It codes for CASSLSGGTNTGELFF.

The V gene is TRBV4-1, the J gene TRBJ2-1; D is unresolved. This CDR3 comprises 16 residues. Germline CDR1 MGHRA, CDR2 YSYEKL. Trimming removed 2 bases from V and 0 bases from J, with 11 bases in between. CDR3 amino acids: CASSQTGASSYNEQFF. In DNA, the CDR3 is TGCGCCAGCAGCCAAACCGGCGCCAGCTCCTACAATGAGCAGTTCTTC.

The rearrangement links TRBV5-1 to TRBJ2-1, with TRBD2 matching over 10 bases. Trimming removed 0 bases from V and 6 bases from J; junction bases left unmatched: 6. Germline values: CDR1 SGHRS, CDR2 YFSETQ. The CDR3 spans 16 residues. DNA of the CDR3: TGCGCCAGCAGCTTGGTAGTAGCGGGGGGTTTCAATGAGCAGTTCTTC. Translated, it gives CASSLVVAGGFNEQFF.

The rearrangement uses TRBV29-1 and TRBJ2-1, with 8 bases lining up with TRBD1. From germline, CDR1 is SQVTM and CDR2 ANQGSEA. The CDR3 extends over 14 amino acids. V lost 1 base, J lost 2 bases, and 1 base stayed unmatched. The CDR3 spells CSVEGTGTYNEQFF. CDR3 bases: TGCAGCGTTGAAGGGACAGGGACCTACAATGAGCAGTTCTTC.

The rearrangement joins TRBV6-1 to TRBJ1-2, with D maybe TRBD1 (5 bases). V gave up 1 base and J gave up 1 base, with 10 bases separating them. This CDR3 has 15 amino acids. CDR1 and CDR2 from the germline V gene are MNHNS and SASEGT. The chain's CDR3 is CASSEGGSGNYGYTF. The CDR3 nucleotides read TGTGCCAGCAGTGAAGGGGGGTCCGGTAACTATGGCTACACCTTC.

The chain uses TRBV18 and TRBJ2-2; the match to TRBD1 covers 8 bases. The CDR3 sequence is 15 residues long. Germline V gene data show CDR1 as KGHSH and CDR2 as LQKENI. Germline trimming cut 4 bases from V and 1 base from J; bases unmatched to any gene: 2. The chain's CDR3 is CASSLGQGNTGELFF. CDR3 nucleotides: TGTGCCAGCTCACTTGGACAGGGGAACACCGGGGAGCTGTTTTTT.